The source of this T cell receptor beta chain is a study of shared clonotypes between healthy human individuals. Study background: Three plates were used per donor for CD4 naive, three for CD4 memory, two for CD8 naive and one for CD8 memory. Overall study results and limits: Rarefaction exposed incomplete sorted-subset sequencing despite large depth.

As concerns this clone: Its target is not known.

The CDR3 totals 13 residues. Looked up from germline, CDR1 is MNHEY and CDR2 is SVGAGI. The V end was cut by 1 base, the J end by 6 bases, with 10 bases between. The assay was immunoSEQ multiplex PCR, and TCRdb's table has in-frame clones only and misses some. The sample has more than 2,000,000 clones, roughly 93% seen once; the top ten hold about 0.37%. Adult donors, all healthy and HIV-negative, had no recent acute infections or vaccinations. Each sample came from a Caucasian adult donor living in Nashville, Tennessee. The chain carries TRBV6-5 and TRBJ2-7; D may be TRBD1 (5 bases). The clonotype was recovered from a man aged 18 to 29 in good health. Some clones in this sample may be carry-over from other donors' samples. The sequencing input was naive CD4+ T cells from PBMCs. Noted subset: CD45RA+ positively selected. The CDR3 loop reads CASSYWPGREQYF. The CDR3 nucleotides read TGTGCCAGCAGTTACTGGCCAGGGCGCGAGCAGTACTTC.